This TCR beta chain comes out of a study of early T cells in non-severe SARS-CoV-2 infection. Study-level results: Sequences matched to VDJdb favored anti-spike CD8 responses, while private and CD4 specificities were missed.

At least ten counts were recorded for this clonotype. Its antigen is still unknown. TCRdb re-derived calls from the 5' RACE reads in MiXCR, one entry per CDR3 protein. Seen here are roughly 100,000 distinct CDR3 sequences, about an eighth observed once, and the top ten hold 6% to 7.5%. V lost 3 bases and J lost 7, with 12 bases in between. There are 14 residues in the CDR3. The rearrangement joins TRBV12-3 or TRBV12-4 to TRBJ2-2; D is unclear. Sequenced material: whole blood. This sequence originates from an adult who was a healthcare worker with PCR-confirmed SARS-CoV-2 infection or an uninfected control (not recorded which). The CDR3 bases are TGTGCCAGCAGTTTTCGGCCAGAAGACGGGGAGCTGTTTTTT. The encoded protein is CASSFRPEDGELFF.